These T cell receptor beta chains were read from a single sample in a study of blood T cells in healthy people across ages. TCRdb redid the calling of the 5' RACE reads with MiXCR, one entry per CDR3 protein. The table lists more than 650,000 distinct CDR3 sequences, about a fifth of them singletons. Sequencing was carried out using blood. These receptors were collected from a man aged 65 to 85 in good health. Each CDR3 is given without its conserved first and last residue.

TRBJ2-3	TRBV9	ASRQGFGTDTQY
TRBJ2-3	TRBV29-1	TITQGGARIDTQY
TRBJ1-2	TRBV3-1	ASSGETTATYGYT
TRBJ1-1	TRBV5-5	ASSRDRGVEAF
TRBJ1-1	TRBV7-2	ASSQPDRTNTEAF
TRBJ1-4	TRBV4-1	ASSQGSGQGNEKLF
TRBJ1-1	TRBV29-1	SVATGGTEAF
TRBJ2-3	TRBV20-1	SASLAGDDTQY
TRBJ2-1	TRBV7-9	ASSSRLAGAVNEQF
TRBJ2-4	TRBV12-3/TRBV12-4	ASSLRGASN
TRBJ2-5	TRBV7-9	ASSKRTGGGETQY
TRBJ2-2	TRBV12-3/TRBV12-4	ASSLGGSPGELF
TRBJ2-7	TRBV11-1	ASSIHDSSYEQY
TRBJ2-1	TRBV29-1	SVRDGGRNEQF
TRBJ1-4	TRBV9	ASSVGWGNEKLF
TRBJ2-1	TRBV6-2/TRBV6-3	ASTDTHNEQF
TRBJ2-6	TRBV18	ASSFRVANSGADVLT
TRBJ1-1	TRBV28	ASSPHRWGGRRNTEAF
TRBJ2-2	TRBV7-6	ASSLSGQTGELF
TRBJ1-1	TRBV6-5	ASRSQRNTEAF
TRBJ1-5	TRBV7-2	ASSPTGGKRQPQH
TRBJ1-2	TRBV12-3/TRBV12-4	ASSLERRGYT
TRBJ2-3	TRBV6-6	ASREGQGVTDTQY
TRBJ2-2	TRBV7-9	ASSLVTGTGELF
TRBJ2-7	TRBV2	ASSETLGGNSYEQY
TRBJ2-7	TRBV27	TSSLWGTGRFQQY
TRBJ2-1	TRBV7-2	ASSLDGSYNEQF
TRBJ1-4	TRBV28	ASSFYNRGHREKLF
TRBJ1-6	TRBV7-6	ASSLAGRVHSPLH
TRBJ2-1	TRBV3-1	ASSSQTGAYNEQF
TRBJ1-1	TRBV7-9	ASSLLGEDTEAF
TRBJ1-5	TRBV6-2/TRBV6-3	ASSYSRTWSNQPQH